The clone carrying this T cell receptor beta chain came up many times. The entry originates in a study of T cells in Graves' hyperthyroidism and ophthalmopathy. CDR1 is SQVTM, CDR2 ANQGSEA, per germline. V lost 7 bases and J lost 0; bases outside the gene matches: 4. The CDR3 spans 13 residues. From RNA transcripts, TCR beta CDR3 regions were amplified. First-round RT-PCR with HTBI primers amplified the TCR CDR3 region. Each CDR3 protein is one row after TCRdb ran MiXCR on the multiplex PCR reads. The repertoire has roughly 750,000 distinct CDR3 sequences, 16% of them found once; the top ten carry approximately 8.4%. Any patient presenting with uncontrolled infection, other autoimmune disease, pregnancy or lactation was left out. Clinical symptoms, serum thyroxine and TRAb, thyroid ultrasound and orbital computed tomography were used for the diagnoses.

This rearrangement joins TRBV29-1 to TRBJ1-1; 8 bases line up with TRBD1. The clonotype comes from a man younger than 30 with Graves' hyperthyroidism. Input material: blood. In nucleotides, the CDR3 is TGCAGCGCTAGGACAGGGATGAACACTGAAGCTTTCTTT. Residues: CSARTGMNTEAFF.